This TCR beta chain appears in the sequencing data of a study of identical twins. The study's findings and limits: These conclusions were based on statistical analysis (cross-sectional, not following the same donors).

MiXCR, run by TCRdb on the 5' RACE reads, gives a single entry per CDR3 protein. The table has some 1,700,000 distinct CDR3 sequences, less than 35% seen once. The germline V gene has CDR1 LGHDT and CDR2 YNNKEL (reference sequence). The junction had 11 bases not matched to a gene; V was cut back by 4 bases and J by 4 bases. This CDR3 has 17 residues. Concerning this clonotype: The antigen is unknown.

Sequenced: cord blood. The sequence was collected from a newborn girl in good health. The chain couples TRBV3-1 to TRBJ2-2, with 8 bases identical to TRBD2. The CDR3 here is CASSLYTGTRSTGELFF. DNA for the CDR3: TGTGCCAGCAGCCTATACACCGGGACTAGGAGCACCGGGGAGCTGTTTTTT.